This TCR beta chain derives from a study of early T cells in non-severe SARS-CoV-2 infection. On the study more broadly: Sequencing targeted bulk RNA from unsorted whole blood, leaving chains unpaired. Whole-study findings and limits: Private and CD4 specificities were missed by VDJdb matching, skewed to anti-spike CD8.

The TCR library protocol attached unique molecular identifiers to the individual cDNA molecules. Via MiXCR, TCRdb re-called the 5' RACE reads, giving one row per CDR3 protein. Of tens of thousands of distinct CDR3 sequences listed, roughly 18% were seen once; the top ten hold 7.5% to 10%. Deletions cut 4 bases from V and 7 bases from J, with 17 bases between. The CDR3 contains 14 residues. CDR1 is MNHNS, CDR2 SASEGT, per germline. This clonotype was observed a handful of times. The antigen is unknown. Material: whole blood, obtained at baseline. This sequence originates from an adult who was a healthcare worker with PCR-confirmed SARS-CoV-2 infection or an uninfected control (not recorded which). The gene calls are TRBV6-1 and TRBJ2-7; TRBD1 might be the D (6 bases). CDR3 protein: CASSGLDSSREQYF. The CDR3 nucleotides read TGTGCCAGCAGTGGCCTGGACAGTTCTAGGGAGCAGTACTTC.